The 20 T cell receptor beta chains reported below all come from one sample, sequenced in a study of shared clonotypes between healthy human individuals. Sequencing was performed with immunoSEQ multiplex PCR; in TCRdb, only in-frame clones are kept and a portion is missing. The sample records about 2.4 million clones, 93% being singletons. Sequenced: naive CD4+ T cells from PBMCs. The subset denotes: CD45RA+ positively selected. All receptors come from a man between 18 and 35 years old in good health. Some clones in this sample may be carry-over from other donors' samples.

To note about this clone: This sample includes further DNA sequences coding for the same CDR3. The CDR3 nucleotides are TGTGCCAGCAGCGCGACTAGCGGGAGGTACAATGAGCAGTTCTTC. Translation gives CASSATSGRYNEQFF. This sequence joins TRBV9 and TRBJ2-1, with 13 nucleotides matching TRBD2. The CDR3 consists of 15 residues. Per germline, CDR1 SGDLS and CDR2 YYNGEE. Unmatched junction bases numbered 1, after V lost 3 bases and J lost 4 bases. Drawing the rest from reference TRBV9 and TRBJ2-1, the complete variable domain is DSGVTQTPKHLITATGQRVTLRCSPRSGDLSVYWYQQSLDQGLQFLIQYYNGEERAKGNILERFSAQQFPDLHSELNLSSLELGDSALYFCASSATSGRYNEQFFGPGTRLTVL.

The CDR3 coding sequence is TGCAGCGCCGTGGGGGGACAGGGTATATACGAGCAGTACTTC. Translated, it gives CSAVGGQGIYEQYF. V and J are TRBV29-1 and TRBJ2-7; 9 nucleotides agree with TRBD1. Trimming removed 7 bases from V and 4 bases from J; junction bases left unmatched: 11. Germline lookup yields CDR1 SQVTM and CDR2 ANQGSEA. The CDR3 sequence is 14 residues long.

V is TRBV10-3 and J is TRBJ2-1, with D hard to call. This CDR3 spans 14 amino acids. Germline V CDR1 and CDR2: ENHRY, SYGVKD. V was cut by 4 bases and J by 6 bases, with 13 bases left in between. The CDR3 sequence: CAISVKTAANEQFF. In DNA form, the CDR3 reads TGTGCCATCAGTGTAAAAACTGCAGCCAATGAGCAGTTCTTC.

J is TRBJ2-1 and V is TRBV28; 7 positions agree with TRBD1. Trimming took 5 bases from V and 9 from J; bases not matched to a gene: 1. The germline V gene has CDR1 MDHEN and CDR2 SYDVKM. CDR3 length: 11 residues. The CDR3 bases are TGTGCCAGCAGTGGACAGGTTGAGCAGTTCTTC. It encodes CASSGQVEQFF.

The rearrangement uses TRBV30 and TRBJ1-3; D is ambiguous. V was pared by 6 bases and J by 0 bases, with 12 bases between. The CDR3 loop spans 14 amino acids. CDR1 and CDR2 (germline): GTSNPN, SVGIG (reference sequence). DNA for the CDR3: TGTGCCTGCTCAAGTATTGTCTCTGGAAACACCATATATTTT. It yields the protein CACSSIVSGNTIYF.

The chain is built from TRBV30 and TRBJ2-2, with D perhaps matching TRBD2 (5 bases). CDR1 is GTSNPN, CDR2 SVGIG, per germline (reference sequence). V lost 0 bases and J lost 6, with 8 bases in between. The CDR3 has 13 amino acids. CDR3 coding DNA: TGTGCCTGGAGTGTAGAAGCGGCCGGGGAGCTGTTTTTT. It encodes CAWSVEAAGELFF.

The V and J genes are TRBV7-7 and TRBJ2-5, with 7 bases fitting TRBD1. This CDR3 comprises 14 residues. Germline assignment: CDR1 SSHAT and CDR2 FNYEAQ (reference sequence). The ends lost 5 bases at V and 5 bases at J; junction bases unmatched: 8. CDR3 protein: CASSQGGSIETQYF. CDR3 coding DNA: TGTGCCAGCAGCCAAGGGGGCAGTATTGAGACCCAGTACTTC.

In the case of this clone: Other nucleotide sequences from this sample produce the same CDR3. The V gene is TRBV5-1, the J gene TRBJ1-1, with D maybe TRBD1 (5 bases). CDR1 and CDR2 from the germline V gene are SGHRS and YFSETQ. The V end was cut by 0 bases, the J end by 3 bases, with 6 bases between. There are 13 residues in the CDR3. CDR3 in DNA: TGCGCCAGCAGCTTGGTGACAGACACTGAAGCTTTCTTT. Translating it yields CASSLVTDTEAFF.

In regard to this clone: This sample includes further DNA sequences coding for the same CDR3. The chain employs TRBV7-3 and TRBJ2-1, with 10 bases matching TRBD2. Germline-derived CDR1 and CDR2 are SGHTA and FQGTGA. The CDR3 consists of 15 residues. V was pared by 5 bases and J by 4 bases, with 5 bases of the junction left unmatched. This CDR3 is CASSAGLAAYNEQFF. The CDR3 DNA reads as TGTGCCAGCAGCGCTGGACTAGCGGCTTACAATGAGCAGTTCTTC.

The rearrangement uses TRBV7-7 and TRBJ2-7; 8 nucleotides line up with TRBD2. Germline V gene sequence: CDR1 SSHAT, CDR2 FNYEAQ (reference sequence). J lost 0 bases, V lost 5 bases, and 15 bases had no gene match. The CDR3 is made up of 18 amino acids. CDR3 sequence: CASSPGLAGRLISYEQYF. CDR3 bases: TGTGCCAGCAGCCCCGGACTAGCCGGACGGCTGATCTCCTACGAGCAGTACTTC. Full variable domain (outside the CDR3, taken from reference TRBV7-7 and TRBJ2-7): GAGVSQSPRYKVTKRGQDVTLRCDPISSHATLYWYQQALGQGPEFLTYFNYEAQPDKSGLPSDRFSAERPEGSISTLTIQRTEQRDSAMYRCASSPGLAGRLISYEQYFGPGTRLTVT.

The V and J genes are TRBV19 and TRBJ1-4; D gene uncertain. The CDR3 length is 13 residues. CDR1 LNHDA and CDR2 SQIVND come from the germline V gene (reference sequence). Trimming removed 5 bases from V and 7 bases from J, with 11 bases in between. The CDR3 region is CASSRGYFEKLFF. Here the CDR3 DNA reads TGTGCCAGTAGTCGAGGGTATTTTGAAAAACTGTTTTTT.

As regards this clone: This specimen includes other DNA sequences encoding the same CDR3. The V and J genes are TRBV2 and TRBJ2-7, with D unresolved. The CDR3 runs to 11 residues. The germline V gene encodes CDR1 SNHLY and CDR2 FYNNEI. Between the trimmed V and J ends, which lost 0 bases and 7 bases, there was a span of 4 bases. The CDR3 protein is CASSEAREQYF. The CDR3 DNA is TGTGCCAGCAGTGAAGCCAGGGAGCAGTACTTC.

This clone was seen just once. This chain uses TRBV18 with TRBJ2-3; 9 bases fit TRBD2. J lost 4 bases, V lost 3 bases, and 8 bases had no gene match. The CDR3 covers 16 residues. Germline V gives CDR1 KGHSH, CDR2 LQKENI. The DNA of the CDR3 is TGTGCCAGCTCACCCCTGGTAGCGGGAGTGGCAGATACGCAGTATTTT. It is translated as CASSPLVAGVADTQYF.

The CDR3 loop reads CASSRTSGSQGNEQFF. CDR3 bases: TGTGCCAGCAGCCGGACTAGCGGGAGTCAGGGCAATGAGCAGTTCTTC. V is TRBV5-4 and J is TRBJ2-1; 13 bases fit TRBD2. CDR1 and CDR2 (germline): SGHNT, YYREEE (reference sequence). V was pared by 4 bases and J by 6 bases, with 7 bases of the junction left unmatched. CDR3 size: 16 residues.

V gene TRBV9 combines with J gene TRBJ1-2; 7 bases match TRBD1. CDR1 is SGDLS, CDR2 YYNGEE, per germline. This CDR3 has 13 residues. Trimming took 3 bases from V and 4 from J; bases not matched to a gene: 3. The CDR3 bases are TGTGCCAGCAGCGCGACAGGGCCCTATGGCTACACCTTC. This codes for CASSATGPYGYTF.

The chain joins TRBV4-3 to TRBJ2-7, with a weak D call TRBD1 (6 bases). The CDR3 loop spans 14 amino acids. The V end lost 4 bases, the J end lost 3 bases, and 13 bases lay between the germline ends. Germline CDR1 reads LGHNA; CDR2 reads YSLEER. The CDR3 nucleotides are TGCGCCAGCAGCCCCAAAAAAGGGGGCTACGAGCAGTACTTC. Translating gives CASSPKKGGYEQYF.

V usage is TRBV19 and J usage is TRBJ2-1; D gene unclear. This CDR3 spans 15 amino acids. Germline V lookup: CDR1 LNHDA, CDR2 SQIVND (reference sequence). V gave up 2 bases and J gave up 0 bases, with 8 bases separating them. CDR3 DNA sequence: TGTGCCAGTAGTATAACTTTTAGCTCCTACAATGAGCAGTTCTTC. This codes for CASSITFSSYNEQFF.

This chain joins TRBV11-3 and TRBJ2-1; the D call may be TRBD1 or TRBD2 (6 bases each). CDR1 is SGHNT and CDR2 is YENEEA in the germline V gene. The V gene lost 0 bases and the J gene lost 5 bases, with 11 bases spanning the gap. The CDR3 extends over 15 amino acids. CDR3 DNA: TGTGCCAGCAGCTTAGAGGGGGGCTACCACAATGAGCAGTTCTTC. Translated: CASSLEGGYHNEQFF.

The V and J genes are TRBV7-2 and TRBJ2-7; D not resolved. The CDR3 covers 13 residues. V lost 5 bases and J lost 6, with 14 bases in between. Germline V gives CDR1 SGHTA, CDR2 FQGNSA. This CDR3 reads CASSQSADFEQYF. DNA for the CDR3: TGTGCCAGCAGCCAATCGGCAGACTTCGAGCAGTACTTC.

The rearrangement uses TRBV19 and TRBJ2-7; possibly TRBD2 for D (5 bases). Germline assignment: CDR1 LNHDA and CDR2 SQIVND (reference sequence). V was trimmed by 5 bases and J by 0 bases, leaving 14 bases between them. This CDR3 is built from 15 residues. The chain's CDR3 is CASSRTGKSSYEQYF. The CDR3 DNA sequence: TGTGCCAGTAGTCGGACGGGGAAGAGCTCCTACGAGCAGTACTTC.